The clone carrying this T cell receptor (beta chain) was observed a few times. What it binds is unknown. The protocol was immunoSEQ multiplex PCR, while the TCRdb copy is restricted to in-frame clones and leaves out a portion. The data contain under 150,000 clones, more than 85% of them seen just once; the ten biggest clones take up 6.5% to 8.5%. This specimen belongs to a study of T cell responses to AZD1222 COVID-19 vaccine. Whole-study context: Doses given second, at about 4 or about 12 weeks, were pooled. Study-wide findings and caveats: Repertoire collection took place solely once the T cell response had peaked. Unmutated regions of variants are reportedly targeted by nearly half of spike-specific TCRs.

Between the trimmed V and J ends, which lost 4 bases and 9 bases, there was a span of 10 bases. There are 12 residues in the CDR3. Looked up from germline, CDR1 is LNHDA and CDR2 is SQIVND (reference sequence). Sample: peripheral blood, taken on day 0 of AZD1222 vaccination. The J gene is TRBJ1-5, the V gene TRBV19; D remains unclear. The clonotype was recovered from an adult in good health. CDR3 sequence: CASSTTITPQHF. The DNA for the CDR3 is TGTGCCAGTAGTACCACGATTACGCCCCAGCATTTT.